The entry below gives a single T cell receptor beta chain sequence along with its context. The antigen remains undetermined. Breast cancer patients provided tissue from their axillary draining lymph nodes. This specimen comes from a study of breast tumors, draining lymph nodes, adjacent tissues. Study results and limitations: Tumor and nontumor repertoires were significantly more similar in luminal-like than in basal-like breast cancer. Tumors had less TCR diversity than lymph nodes, more than nontumor tissue. Data only fit, rather than demonstrated, lymph node origin of most tumor T cells. Most tumor T cells seemingly derive from lymph node, then expand in tumor.

TCRdb recomputed calls from the multiplex PCR reads with MiXCR, one row per CDR3 protein. The top ten clones hold approximately 3.7% of a sample with about 220,000 distinct CDR3 sequences, less than 35% of them seen once. CDR3 length: 16 amino acids. Trimming at V came to 0 bases and at J to 6 bases, leaving 5 bases not matched to a gene. The germline CDR1 and CDR2 sequences are SGHTS and YDEGEE. Sequencing was carried out using axillary lymph node tissue. The chain joins TRBV5-8 to TRBJ2-1; 11 nucleotides agree with TRBD1. This sequence was found in a female donor with breast cancer. Some clones in this sample may be carry-over from other donors' samples. Written as DNA, the CDR3 is TGTGCCAGCAGCTTGGACACCGGGACAGGGGGCAATGAGCAGTTCTTC. Translation gives CASSLDTGTGGNEQFF.